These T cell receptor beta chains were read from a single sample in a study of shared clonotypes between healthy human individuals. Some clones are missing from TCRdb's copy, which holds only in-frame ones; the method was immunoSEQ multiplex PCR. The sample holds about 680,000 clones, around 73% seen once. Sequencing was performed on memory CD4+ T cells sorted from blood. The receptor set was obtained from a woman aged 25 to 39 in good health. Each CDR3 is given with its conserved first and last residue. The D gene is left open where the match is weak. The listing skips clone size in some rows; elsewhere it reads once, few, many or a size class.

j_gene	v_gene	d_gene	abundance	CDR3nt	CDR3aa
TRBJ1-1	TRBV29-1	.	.	TGCAGCGTCCTAACCCGGCCATCTTTCACTGAAGCTTTCTTT	CSVLTRPSFTEAFF
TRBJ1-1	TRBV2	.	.	TGTGCCAGCAGTGGAGAACGGAACACTGAAGCTTTCTTT	CASSGERNTEAFF
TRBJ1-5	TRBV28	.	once	TGTGCCAGCAGTTTTCGGGATAGCAATCAGCCCCAGCATTTT	CASSFRDSNQPQHF
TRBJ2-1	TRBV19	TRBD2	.	TGTGCCAGTAGACCTAGCGGTGATTACAATGAGCAGTTCTTC	CASRPSGDYNEQFF
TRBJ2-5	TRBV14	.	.	TGTGCCAGCAGCCAAGACAGGGGCGGAGGGGAGACCCAGTACTTC	CASSQDRGGGETQYF
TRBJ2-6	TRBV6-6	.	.	TGTGCCAGCAGCCCCGAGCGCTCTGGGGCCAACGTCCTGACTTTC	CASSPERSGANVLTF
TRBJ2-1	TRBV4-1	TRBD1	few	TGCGCCAGCAGCCAGCAAGGTCAGGGGGCCCCGGGGGAGCAGTTCTTC	CASSQQGQGAPGEQFF
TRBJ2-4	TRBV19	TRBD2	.	TGTGCCTCCTCTAGCGGGGAGATTGAAAACATTCAGTACTTC	CASSSGEIENIQYF
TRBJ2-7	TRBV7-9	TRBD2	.	TGTGCCAGCAGCCCCCGAACTAGCGGGAGCTACGAGCAGTACTTC	CASSPRTSGSYEQYF
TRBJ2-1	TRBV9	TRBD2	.	TGTGCCAGCAGCGCGGCGCTAGCGGGAGGAACGCAGTTCTTC	CASSAALAGGTQFF
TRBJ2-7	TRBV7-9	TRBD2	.	TGTGCCAGCAGCCCTAGCGGGCCCTACGAGCAGTACTTC	CASSPSGPYEQYF
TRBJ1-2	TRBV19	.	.	TGTGCCAGTAGCCCCATGGGTAGGTTCGTCTATGGCTACACCTTC	CASSPMGRFVYGYTF
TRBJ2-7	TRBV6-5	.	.	TGTGCCAGCAGTTACTCGGAGGGGCAGGTCGAGCAGTACTTC	CASSYSEGQVEQYF
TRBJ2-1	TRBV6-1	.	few	TGTGCCAGCAGAGGACTACTAGATGTCGCTGAGCAGTTCTTC	CASRGLLDVAEQFF
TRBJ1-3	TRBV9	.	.	TGTGCCAGCAGTCCTTCCTTATCGACCAGCCGCTCTGGAAACACCATATATTTT	CASSPSLSTSRSGNTIYF
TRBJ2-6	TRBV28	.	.	TGTGCCAGCCTCGGCGCTGGGGCCAACGTCCTGACTTTC	CASLGAGANVLTF
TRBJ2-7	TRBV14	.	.	TGTGCCAGCAGCCCGACAAGCTACGAGCAGTACTTC	CASSPTSYEQYF
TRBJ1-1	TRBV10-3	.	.	TGTGCCATCACCACAATGGATGGGGCGGACACTGAAGCTTTCTTT	CAITTMDGADTEAFF
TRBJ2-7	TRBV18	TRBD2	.	TGTGCCAGCTCACCATCACTAGCGGGAGCTAACGAGCAGTACTTC	CASSPSLAGANEQYF
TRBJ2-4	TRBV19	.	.	TGTGCCAGTAGTCCGGGGACATCTGCCAAAAACATTCAGTACTTC	CASSPGTSAKNIQYF
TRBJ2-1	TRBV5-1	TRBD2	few	TGCGCCAGCAGACTCGGACTAGGAACCTACAATGAGCAGTTCTTC	CASRLGLGTYNEQFF
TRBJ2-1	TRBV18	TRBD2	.	TGTGCCAGCTCACTCCGACTAGCGGAGTACAATGAGCAGTTCTTC	CASSLRLAEYNEQFF
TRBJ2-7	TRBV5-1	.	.	TGCGCCAGCAGCCGCGTCGCTACCTACGAGCAGTACTTC	CASSRVATYEQYF
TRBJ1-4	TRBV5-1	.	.	TGCGCCAGCAGCCCGGGACGGTCTGCAACTAATGAAAAACTGTTTTTT	CASSPGRSATNEKLFF
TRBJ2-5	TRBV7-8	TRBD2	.	TGTGCCAGCAGCTTAGCGCACGTTGGGAGGGAAGAGACCCAGTACTTC	CASSLAHVGREETQYF
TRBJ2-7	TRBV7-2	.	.	TGTGCCAGCAGTAAACAGAACTACGAGCAGTACTTC	CASSKQNYEQYF
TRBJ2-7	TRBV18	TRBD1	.	TGTGCCAGCTCACCAAACACAGGGGACTACGAGCAGTACTTC	CASSPNTGDYEQYF
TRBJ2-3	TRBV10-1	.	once	TGCGCCAGCAGTCTGGACAGCACAGATACGCAGTATTTT	CASSLDSTDTQYF
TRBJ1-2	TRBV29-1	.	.	TGCAGCGTTGCACAGAACTTCCTTCGGTTAGACACCTTC	CSVAQNFLRLDTF
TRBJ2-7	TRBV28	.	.	TGTGCCAGCAGTCCTTCGCGGGGCTACGAGCAGTACTTC	CASSPSRGYEQYF
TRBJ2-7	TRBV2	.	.	TGTGCCAGCAGTAGCGTCTCCTACGGGCAGTACTTC	CASSSVSYGQYF
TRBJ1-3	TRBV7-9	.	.	TGTGCCAGCAGCTCAGGCGGGGGCGAGAACACCATATATTTT	CASSSGGGENTIYF
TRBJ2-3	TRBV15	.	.	TGTGCCACCAGCAGAGTTGTCGGGCCAGATACGCAGTATTTT	CATSRVVGPDTQYF
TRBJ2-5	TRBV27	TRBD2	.	TGTGCCAGCAGTTATAGCGGGATAACAGAGACCCAGTACTTC	CASSYSGITETQYF
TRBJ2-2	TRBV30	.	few	TGTGCCTGGTGCTCAACTCCATGGGGGGAGCTGTTTTTT	CAWCSTPWGELFF
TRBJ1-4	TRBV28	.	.	TGTGCCAGCAGTAGTGGGGGGCCTAATGAAAAACTGTTTTTT	CASSSGGPNEKLFF
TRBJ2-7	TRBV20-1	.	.	TGCAGTGCTAGCTCAAATTCCTTC	CSASSNSF
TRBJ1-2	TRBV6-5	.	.	TGTGCCAGCAGTTACGGGGTTGGGGTAGATGGCTACACCTTC	CASSYGVGVDGYTF
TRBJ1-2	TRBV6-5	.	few	TGTGCCAGCACCGTGGGAGCTAACTATGGCTACACCTTC	CASTVGANYGYTF
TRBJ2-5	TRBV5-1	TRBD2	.	TGCGCCAGCCGCTCTAGCGGGAGGGAGACCCAGTACTTC	CASRSSGRETQYF
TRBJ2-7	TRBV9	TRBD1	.	TGTGCCAGCAGTACTGGACAGGGGGCTTTTTACGAGCAGTACTTC	CASSTGQGAFYEQYF
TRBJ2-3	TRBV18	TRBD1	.	TGTGCCAGCTCACCGGGACAGGGGGCCTTTTACACAGATACGCAGTATTTT	CASSPGQGAFYTDTQYF
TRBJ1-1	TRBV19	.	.	TGTGCCAGTAGTACACACCCGGGACAAGGGACGGGCACTGAAGCTTTCTTT	CASSTHPGQGTGTEAFF
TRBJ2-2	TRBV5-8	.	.	TGTGCCAGCAGCTTACTTAATTCTAGCTGGGGTTCCGGGGAGCTGTTTTTT	CASSLLNSSWGSGELFF
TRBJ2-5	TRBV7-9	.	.	TGTGCCAGCAGCCCGATTTTGTCCGAAGAGACCCAGTACTTC	CASSPILSEETQYF
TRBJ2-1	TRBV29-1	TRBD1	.	TGCAGCGTAGGTTTGGGACAGGAGTACAATGAGCAGTTCTTC	CSVGLGQEYNEQFF
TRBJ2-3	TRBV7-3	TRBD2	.	TGTGCCAGCAGCTTAGGACTAGCGGGACAGACGCAGTATTTT	CASSLGLAGQTQYF
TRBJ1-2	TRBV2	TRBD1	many	TGTGCCAGGAGCCGGGAGGGGGCCGCAGCTAACTATGGCTACACCTTC	CARSREGAAANYGYTF
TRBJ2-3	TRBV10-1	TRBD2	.	TGCGCCAGCAGTCGACTAGCGGGGGACACAGATACGCAGTATTTT	CASSRLAGDTDTQYF
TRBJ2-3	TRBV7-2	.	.	TGTGCCAGCAGCTTACTGCGCTCTAGCACAGATACGCAGTATTTT	CASSLLRSSTDTQYF
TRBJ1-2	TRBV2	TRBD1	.	TGTGCCAGCAGGGAACCACCAAACCCGACAGGGAACTATGGCTACACCTTC	CASREPPNPTGNYGYTF
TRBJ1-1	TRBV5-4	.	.	TGTGCCAGCAGCTCGACACGGAACACTGAAGCTTTCTTT	CASSSTRNTEAFF
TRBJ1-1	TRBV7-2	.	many	TGTGCCAGCAGCCGGCAACAGGGGAACACTGAAGCTTTCTTT	CASSRQQGNTEAFF
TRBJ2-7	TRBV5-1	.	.	TGCGCCAGCAGCTCAATCACGGGGCAGGGGATGAACGAGCAGTACTTC	CASSSITGQGMNEQYF
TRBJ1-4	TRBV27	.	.	TGTGCCAGCAGGTGGGGTTCGGGTGAAAAACTGTTTTTT	CASRWGSGEKLFF
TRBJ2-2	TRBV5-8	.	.	TGTGCCGCGGCTTGGCGGCTCAAGAACACCGGGGAGCTGTTTTTT	CAAAWRLKNTGELFF
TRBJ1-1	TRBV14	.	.	TGTGCCAGCAGCCAATCGCTTTTGGGTGAAGCTTTCTTT	CASSQSLLGEAFF